A single sample is the source of the 27 T cell receptor beta chains below, sequenced in a study of metastatic and nonmetastatic thyroid tumors. Not a single patient had been given any form of treatment at any point before undergoing thyroid surgery. TCRdb used MiXCR to call clones anew from the PCR reads. The sample yields 30,000 or so clones, roughly 29% seen once. Sample: blood. The receptors here all came from a female donor with papillary thyroid cancer or a benign thyroid nodule (not recorded which). Some clones in this sample may be carry-over from other donors' samples.

This clone has more than one count but fewer than ten. This chain links TRBV18 with TRBJ2-7, with D perhaps matching TRBD1 (7 bases). This CDR3 spans 14 amino acids. Germline values: CDR1 KGHSH, CDR2 LQKENI. V was pared by 3 bases and J by 5 bases, with 14 bases between. CDR3 DNA: TGTGCCAGCTCACCGACAGGGAGGCCCCACGAGCAGTACTTC. Translating it yields CASSPTGRPHEQYF.

The V gene is TRBV27, the J gene TRBJ2-1, with 10 bases that match TRBD2. Germline assignment: CDR1 MNHEY and CDR2 SMNVEV (reference sequence). Trimming at V came to 4 bases and at J to 6 bases, leaving 6 bases not matched to a gene. The CDR3 extends over 15 amino acids. The DNA for the CDR3 is TGTGCCAGCAGTTCACTAGCGGGATCGGGCAATGAGCAGTTCTTC. Protein product: CASSSLAGSGNEQFF.

J is TRBJ1-4 and V is TRBV20-1; perhaps TRBD1 as D (6 bases). V was shortened by 4 bases and J by 6 bases, with 12 bases between the two germline ends. The CDR3 totals 13 residues. In germline, CDR1 is DFQATT, CDR2 SNEGSKA (reference sequence). CDR3 in DNA: TGCAGTGCTAAGGGGGTTATTTATGAAAAACTGTTTTTT. The encoded protein is CSAKGVIYEKLFF.

The sample holds one count of this clone. The final CDR3 position lacks the conserved phenylalanine or tryptophan, pointing to a likely read error. No DNA is shown, since the ends of the CDR3 on it are uncertain; the CDR3 is the one TCRdb lists. The V gene is TRBV6-1, the J gene TRBJ2-7; the table names TRBD2, a call not compared with the DNA. Per germline, CDR1 MNHNS and CDR2 SASEGT. Including both end residues, the CDR3 is 11 amino acids long. The CDR3 region is CATGIRTEPYI.

With respect to this clone: The junction shows a germline mismatch at one end, possibly a read error. The chain joins TRBV5-1 to TRBJ2-3; 10 bases align to TRBD2. Germline V lookup: CDR1 SGHRS, CDR2 YFSETQ. This CDR3 spans 14 amino acids. Here the CDR3 DNA reads TGCTCCAGCGTACTCGGGACTAGCGCGGGTACGCAGTATTTT. The encoded protein is CSSVLGTSAGTQYF.

At least ten counts were recorded for this clone. The CDR3, as DNA: TGTGCCATCGGACAGTTTTCTTACGAGCAGTACTTC. Amino acid sequence: CAIGQFSYEQYF. This chain joins TRBV10-3 and TRBJ2-7; perhaps TRBD1 as D (6 bases). The CDR3 totals 12 residues. V lost 8 bases to trimming and J lost 4 bases, with 12 bases between them. Germline V gives CDR1 ENHRY, CDR2 SYGVKD.

This sequence joins TRBV9 and TRBJ1-2; D is uncertain. V lost 4 bases to trimming and J lost 4 bases, with 14 bases between them. Germline CDR1 reads SGDLS; CDR2 reads YYNGEE. This CDR3 has 14 residues. CDR3: CASSPRGKCYGYTF. CDR3 nucleotides: TGTGCCAGCAGCCCACGCGGAAAATGCTATGGCTACACCTTC.

This clone has just a few counts. This chain uses TRBV6-1 with TRBJ2-7; D is uncertain. V lost 2 bases and J 1 base, leaving 9 bases between the germline ends. CDR1 and CDR2 from the germline V gene are MNHNS and SASEGT. The CDR3 totals 14 residues. Here the CDR3 reads CASSEKDPSYEQYF. The CDR3 nucleotides read TGTGCCAGCAGTGAAAAGGACCCTTCCTACGAGCAGTACTTC.

In regard to this clone: At one of its ends the junction is not consistent with the germline gene, which may arise from a read error. V and J are TRBV12-3 or TRBV12-4 and TRBJ2-7; no clear D. The CDR3 consists of 14 residues. CDR3 sequence (DNA): TGTGCCAGCAGGCCCCGGGCAGGCTCGTACGAGCCGTACTTC. It yields the protein CASRPRAGSYEPYF.

This clone counts as medium-sized. This rearrangement joins TRBV30 to TRBJ1-6; D not resolved. The CDR3 consists of 13 residues. V gave up 4 bases and J gave up 7 bases, with 11 bases separating them. The V gene's germline CDR1 is GTSNPN and CDR2 SVGIG (reference sequence). In DNA, the CDR3 is TGTGCCTGGACCTTATCTGGGAATTCACCCCTCCACTTT. Translation: CAWTLSGNSPLHF.

The chain couples TRBV6-1 to TRBJ1-2; no clear D gene. V was trimmed by 6 bases and J by 1 base, leaving 12 bases between them. CDR3 length equals 14 residues. Germline V gene data show CDR1 as MNHNS and CDR2 as SASEGT. The CDR3 here is CASRTRANNYGYTF. Written as DNA, the CDR3 is TGTGCCAGCAGGACGAGAGCAAATAACTATGGCTACACCTTC.

The gene calls are TRBV20-1 and TRBJ1-2, with D perhaps TRBD1 (5 bases). CDR3 length equals 15 residues. Between the trimmed V and J ends, which lost 3 bases and 1 base, there was a span of 15 bases. Germline V lookup: CDR1 DFQATT, CDR2 SNEGSKA (reference sequence). The CDR3 region has the DNA TGCAGTGCTAGCGCGGGACTGCCGATTAACTATGGCTACACCTTC. Translating it yields CSASAGLPINYGYTF.

This clone was observed at least ten times. J is TRBJ2-3 and V is TRBV3-1; maybe TRBD2 (5 bases). Germline V lookup: CDR1 LGHDT, CDR2 YNNKEL (reference sequence). The CDR3 sequence is 12 residues long. The germline V and J ends were trimmed by 4 bases and 5 bases, with 7 bases remaining between them. CDR3 sequence (DNA): TGTGCCAGCAGCCCCCGGGGAGATACGCAGTATTTT. Residues: CASSPRGDTQYF.

This clone was observed at least ten times. The chain is built from TRBV7-9 and TRBJ2-3, with TRBD1 as a possible D gene (5 bases). CDR1 is SEHNR and CDR2 is FQNEAQ in the germline V gene (reference sequence). Deletions cut 5 bases from V and 6 bases from J, with 15 bases between. The CDR3 consists of 14 residues. In nucleotides, the CDR3 is TGTGCCAGCAGCACCGACAGTCCGTGGGATACGCAGTATTTT. As protein: CASSTDSPWDTQYF.

This clone appeared many times. The chain is built from TRBV11-1 and TRBJ2-1, with 13 bases aligning to TRBD2. This CDR3 region has 20 residues. CDR1 SGHAT and CDR2 FQDESV come from the germline V gene (reference sequence). V was clipped by 0 bases and J by 1 base; unmatched bases: 9. The CDR3 bases are TGTGCCAGCAGCTTAGCGCGGACTAGCGGGAGAAGGTTTTCCTACAATGAGCAGTTCTTC. This codes for CASSLARTSGRRFSYNEQFF.

This clone was observed a few times. Compared with germline, one end of the junction differs, possibly owing to a read error. This chain uses TRBV6-1 with TRBJ2-6; maybe TRBD1 (5 bases). The CDR3 loop spans 15 amino acids. Germline lookup yields CDR1 MNHNS and CDR2 SASEGT. The CDR3 reads CANSSAPAGANLLTF. CDR3 in DNA: TGTGCCAACAGTTCTGCGCCCGCTGGGGCCAACCTCCTGACTTTC.

This clone has ten or more counts. The rearrangement joins TRBV28 to TRBJ2-5, with a possible D match to TRBD2 (7 bases). From germline, CDR1 is MDHEN and CDR2 SYDVKM. V dropped 5 bases and J dropped 5 bases, with 21 bases sitting between them. The CDR3 loop spans 16 amino acids. As DNA, the CDR3 is TGTGCCAGCAGTAACCTCGGGGGGCGAACGAGGGAGACCCAGTACTTC. Amino acids: CASSNLGGRTRETQYF.

V usage is TRBV7-2 and J usage is TRBJ2-7; D may match TRBD1 or TRBD2 (5 bases each). Germline loops: CDR1 SGHTA, CDR2 FQGNSA. This CDR3 has 12 residues. V shed 5 bases and J shed 10 bases, with 15 bases lying between them. The DNA of the CDR3 is TGTACCAGCAGCCCGCCGGGGCGTGATCAGTACTTC. Translating it yields CTSSPPGRDQYF.

This clone was counted many times. V is TRBV20-1 and J is TRBJ2-1; no clear D gene. V was cut by 6 bases and J by 6 bases, with 9 bases left in between. CDR3 length: 11 amino acids. Per germline, CDR1 DFQATT and CDR2 SNEGSKA (reference sequence). The CDR3 sequence: CSARRSNEQFF. In nucleotides, the CDR3 is TGCAGTGCCCGCCGGAGCAATGAGCAGTTCTTC.

This clone is medium-sized by share. The DNA for the CDR3 is TGTGCCAGCAGTGACTTCCCGACAGGGGACACTGAAGCTTTCTTT. It codes for CASSDFPTGDTEAFF. The chain carries TRBV6-1 and TRBJ1-1, with 8 positions matching TRBD1. CDR1 and CDR2 from the germline V gene are MNHNS and SASEGT. CDR3 length equals 15 residues. V lost 3 bases and J lost 3; bases outside the gene matches: 6.

Concerning this clone: At one end the junction does not follow the germline gene, possibly because of a read error. The chain employs TRBV6-5 and TRBJ1-1, with a possible D match to TRBD1 (5 bases). In germline, CDR1 is MNHEY, CDR2 SVGAGI. This CDR3 has 15 amino acids. The CDR3 DNA reads TGTGCCAGCAGTTACGGGGCTAAAACGCAGACTGAAGCGTTCTTT. It is translated as CASSYGAKTQTEAFF.

The CDR3 sequence: CASSPLLAGGGEQYF. The CDR3 DNA reads TGTGCCAGCAGTCCACTACTAGCGGGAGGGGGGGAGCAGTACTTC. The V gene is TRBV12-3 or TRBV12-4, the J gene TRBJ2-7; 13 bases agree with TRBD2. V lost 5 bases to trimming and J lost 7 bases; unmatched junction nucleotides: 8. The length of the CDR3 is 15 residues.

There are many counts of this clone. Germline is not matched at one junction end, which may reflect a read error. The chain links TRBV7-7 to TRBJ2-3; 7 bases align to TRBD1. This CDR3 region has 14 residues. CDR1 SSHAT and CDR2 FNYEAQ come from the germline V gene (reference sequence). As DNA, the CDR3 is TGTGCTAGCAGCTTAGGACAGGGCACAGATACGCAGTATTTT. Its protein product is CASSLGQGTDTQYF.

Judged by abundance, this clone is medium-sized. The rearrangement links TRBV5-1 to TRBJ1-1, with D perhaps matching TRBD1 (6 bases). V lost 0 bases and J 4 bases, leaving 13 bases between the germline ends. CDR1 is SGHRS, CDR2 YFSETQ, per germline. The CDR3 runs 15 residues. The CDR3 region has the DNA TGCGCCAGCAGCTTGGGATACAGGGATGGCACTGAAGCTTTCTTT. It translates to CASSLGYRDGTEAFF.

Comment on this clone: Because it lacks the conserved phenylalanine or tryptophan at the end, this CDR3 is likely a read error. This chain links TRBV27 with TRBJ1-2; 7 bases agree with TRBD1. The trim removed 5 bases at V and 7 bases at J, leaving 13 bases unmatched. The CDR3 contains 15 residues. Germline CDR1 MNHEY, CDR2 SMNVEV (reference sequence). The CDR3 region is CASSRGGQALRGYTS. CDR3 DNA sequence: TGTGCCAGCAGTCGGGGTGGACAGGCACTGCGTGGCTACACCTCC.

Within the sample, this clone is medium-sized (0.01 to 0.1%). The chain carries TRBV27 and TRBJ2-7; 11 bases map to TRBD2. The CDR3 runs 14 residues. The ends lost 6 bases at V and 9 bases at J; junction bases unmatched: 10. The germline gives CDR1 MNHEY, CDR2 SMNVEV (reference sequence). The CDR3 spells CASSLGASGRTQYF. The CDR3 DNA follows: TGTGCCAGCAGCCTTGGGGCTAGCGGGAGGACGCAGTACTTC.

This clone was recorded at least ten times. This chain links TRBV7-9 with TRBJ1-3; D is ambiguous. This CDR3 contains 14 residues. V was clipped by 5 bases and J by 0 bases, with 8 bases between them. CDR1 is SEHNR and CDR2 is FQNEAQ in the germline V gene (reference sequence). CDR3 sequence: CASSQRISGNTIYF. The CDR3 DNA follows: TGTGCCAGCAGCCAAAGGATCTCTGGAAACACCATATATTTT.